These 20 T cell receptor beta chains were sequenced from one sample in a study of T cell repertoires in cytomegalovirus infection. These TCRs' antigens remain unknown. TCRdb processed the reads anew with MiXCR; each CDR3 protein has one entry. Here the sample spans some 500,000 distinct CDR3 sequences, 30% to 40% being singletons. Sequencing used cultured PBMCs, obtained from culture after CMV antigen stimulation. These receptor sequences come from a human donor in good health (CMV status not recorded). Some clones in this sample may be carry-over from other donors' samples.

V usage is TRBV7-9 and J usage is TRBJ2-7; D perhaps matches TRBD2 (6 bases). Trimming took 3 bases from V and 1 from J, leaving 10 bases between them. The CDR3 has 14 residues. CDR1 is SEHNR, CDR2 FQNEAQ, per germline (reference sequence). As DNA, the CDR3 is TGTGCCAGCAGCTTTTCTAGCGATTCCTACGAGCAGTACGTC. It is translated as CASSFSSDSYEQYV.

This clonotype was picked up one time. This chain uses TRBV9 with TRBJ2-5; 8 nucleotides line up with TRBD2. V was clipped by 0 bases and J by 5 bases; unmatched bases: 6. The CDR3 loop spans 15 amino acids. Germline V gene lookup returns CDR1 SGDLS and CDR2 YYNGEE. The CDR3 reads CASSVGASGRETQYF. The CDR3 region has the DNA TGTGCCAGCAGCGTAGGAGCTAGCGGGCGGGAGACCCAGTACTTC.

The chain links TRBV7-8 to TRBJ2-5; D call uncertain. This CDR3 is 14 amino acids long. The ends were cut back, 6 bases at V and 4 bases at J, with 15 bases in the middle. Germline values: CDR1 SGHVS, CDR2 FQNEAQ. CDR3 region: CASRPTFSGETQYF. The DNA of the CDR3 is TGTGCCAGCAGGCCCACCTTTTCGGGAGAGACCCAGTACTTC.

The J gene is TRBJ2-1, the V gene TRBV27, with unresolved D. V lost 3 bases, J lost 0 bases, and 9 bases lay in between. CDR1 and CDR2 from the germline V gene are MNHEY and SMNVEV (reference sequence). The CDR3 extends over 15 amino acids. The CDR3 sequence: CASSFGIGSYNEQFF. CDR3 sequence (DNA): TGTGCCAGCAGTTTTGGTATCGGCTCCTACAATGAGCAGTTCTTC.

The chain combines TRBV29-1 with TRBJ2-5, with a possible D match to TRBD1 (6 bases). CDR1 is SQVTM and CDR2 is ANQGSEA in the germline V gene. Trimming took 8 bases from V and 2 from J, leaving 12 bases between them. The CDR3 runs to 12 residues. The CDR3 DNA reads TGCAGCAGTGGGACATCGCAAGAGACCCAGTACTTC. This sequence encodes CSSGTSQETQYF.

The J gene is TRBJ1-4, the V gene TRBV5-6; TRBD1 aligns across 7 bases. This CDR3 contains 20 residues. Germline assignment: CDR1 SGHDT and CDR2 YYEEEE. The V gene end was trimmed by 3 bases and the J gene end by 6 bases; junction bases not matched to a gene: 23. The CDR3: CASSSTQQGPVGTLYEKLFF. CDR3 coding DNA: TGTGCCAGCAGCTCCACGCAACAGGGGCCGGTCGGTACCCTTTATGAAAAACTGTTTTTT.

This clonotype has just a few counts. This chain connects TRBV10-3 to TRBJ2-5; D uncertain. The CDR3 has 13 amino acids. The germline gives CDR1 ENHRY, CDR2 SYGVKD. V lost 11 bases and J lost 1, with 14 bases in between. CDR3 loop: CASSPTPQETQYF. The CDR3 DNA reads as TGTGCCTCTTCACCGACACCCCAAGAGACCCAGTACTTC.

This clonotype was observed a handful of times. This sequence joins TRBV14 and TRBJ1-1, with 8 bases aligning to TRBD1. V trimming: 3 bases; J trimming: 6 bases; junction bases outside the gene matches: 6. CDR3 length: 14 residues. Per germline, CDR1 SGHDN and CDR2 FVKESK. The CDR3 protein is CASSHYWTGPEAFF. CDR3 DNA: TGTGCCAGCAGCCACTATTGGACAGGGCCTGAAGCTTTCTTT. Together with reference TRBV14 and TRBJ1-1, the CDR3 gives the full variable domain: EAGVTQFPSHSVIEKGQTVTLRCDPISGHDNLYWYRRVMGKEIKFLLHFVKESKQDESGMPNNRFLAERTGGTYSTLKVQPAELEDSGVYFCASSHYWTGPEAFFGQGTRLTVV.

The chain links TRBV11-3 to TRBJ2-3; D gene ambiguous. Per the germline V gene, CDR1 is SGHNT and CDR2 is YENEEA. The length of the CDR3 is 16 residues. Trimming removed 0 bases from V and 4 bases from J, with 14 bases in between. The chain's CDR3 is CASSLDRSEWADTQYF. CDR3 bases: TGTGCCAGCAGCTTAGATCGTTCGGAGTGGGCAGATACGCAGTATTTT.

The DNA for the CDR3 is TGTGCCAGCAGCTTGGCGGGACCTGCCTACGAGCAGTACGTC. As protein: CASSLAGPAYEQYV. The V call is TRBV7-8, the J call TRBJ2-7; maybe TRBD2 (6 bases). The CDR3 covers 14 residues. Germline V CDR1 and CDR2: SGHVS, FQNEAQ. Trimming stripped 3 bases from V and 2 bases from J, with 11 bases between.

V and J are TRBV18 and TRBJ1-6; tentative D call: TRBD1 (6 bases). From germline, CDR1 is KGHSH and CDR2 LQKENI. This CDR3 is 16 amino acids long. The germline V and J ends were trimmed by 0 bases and 10 bases, with 16 bases remaining between them. CDR3 sequence (DNA): TGTGCCAGCTCACCACCAACGGGGGGCCTAGGGTCACCCCTCCACTTT. Translating it yields CASSPPTGGLGSPLHF.

The chain employs TRBV6-1 and TRBJ2-1; D could derive from TRBD1 or TRBD2 (5 bases each). The V end was cut by 4 bases, the J end by 10 bases, with 11 bases between. Germline-derived CDR1 and CDR2 are MNHNS and SASEGT. This CDR3 region has 12 residues. The CDR3 nucleotides are TGTGCCAGCAGTGGGGGATGGGGGGAGCAGTTCTTC. This gives the protein CASSGGWGEQFF.

The V call is TRBV11-2, the J call TRBJ2-5, with unresolved D. Germline assignment: CDR1 SGHAT and CDR2 FQNNGV. The V gene lost 7 bases and the J gene lost 4 bases, with 16 bases spanning the gap. The CDR3 has 14 residues. CDR3 protein: CASNLNLGRETQYF. The CDR3 DNA reads as TGTGCCAGCAACCTGAATCTGGGAAGAGAGACCCAGTACTTC.

This clonotype was found a few times. The rearrangement links TRBV7-2 to TRBJ2-2; D perhaps matches TRBD2 (5 bases). This CDR3 has 15 residues. Germline V gives CDR1 SGHTA, CDR2 FQGNSA. V gave up 3 bases and J gave up 0 bases, with 8 bases separating them. Written as DNA, the CDR3 is TGTGCCAGCAGCTTGCGGGCCTCGAACACCGGGGAGCTGTTTTTT. This encodes CASSLRASNTGELFF. Complete variable domain (other parts from reference TRBV7-2 and TRBJ2-2): GAGVSQSPSNKVTEKGKDVELRCDPISGHTALYWYRQSLGQGLEFLIYFQGNSAPDKSGLPSDRFSAERTGGSVSTLTIQRTQQEDSAVYLCASSLRASNTGELFFGEGSRLTVL.

This clonotype has just a few counts. The chain has TRBV6-2 or TRBV6-3 and TRBJ2-1; D not resolved. Looked up from germline, CDR1 is MNHEY and CDR2 is SVGEGT. CDR3 size: 16 residues. V lost 6 bases, J lost 5 bases, and 20 bases lay in between. The CDR3 DNA reads as TGTGCCAGCAGATCCCTCCGGGCCCGGTTGGACAATGAGCAGTTCTTC. It translates to CASRSLRARLDNEQFF.

This clonotype was seen once. The V call is TRBV20-1, the J call TRBJ2-7, with TRBD2 matching over 11 bases. The CDR3 is 14 amino acids. With V trimmed by 3 bases and J by 7 bases, 8 bases remained unmatched. From germline, CDR1 is DFQATT and CDR2 SNEGSKA (reference sequence). CDR3 bases: TGCAGTGCTAGCTTAGCGGGGGGGACTGGGGAGCAGTACTTC. Residues: CSASLAGGTGEQYF.

The rearrangement joins TRBV19 to TRBJ1-2, with 7 bases matching TRBD1. The CDR3 runs 12 residues. The germline CDR1 and CDR2 sequences are LNHDA and SQIVND (reference sequence). Germline trimming cut 7 bases from V and 8 bases from J; bases unmatched to any gene: 7. The CDR3 region has the DNA TGTGCCAGTACCGGGACAGCGGACGGCTACACCTTC. Amino acids: CASTGTADGYTF.

This CDR3 is CATSRDLGQGLLETQYF. The CDR3 DNA follows: TGTGCCACCAGCAGAGATCTCGGACAGGGGCTCTTAGAGACCCAGTACTTC. J is TRBJ2-5 and V is TRBV15; 9 bases fit TRBD1. V dropped 0 bases and J dropped 4; count of bases not matched to a gene: 9. CDR3 length equals 17 residues. Germline CDR1 reads LNHNV; CDR2 reads YYDKDF (reference sequence).

The V gene is TRBV19, the J gene TRBJ2-4; possible D gene TRBD2, 6 bases. The length of the CDR3 is 17 residues. The V end was cut by 5 bases, the J end by 6 bases, with 23 bases between. Germline V gene sequence: CDR1 LNHDA, CDR2 SQIVND (reference sequence). CDR3: CASSPRRRGDLLNIQYF. CDR3 DNA: TGTGCCAGTAGTCCCAGGCGGAGGGGAGACCTCTTAAACATTCAGTACTTC.

The gene calls are TRBV6-2 or TRBV6-3 and TRBJ2-7; 7 nucleotides align to TRBD2. CDR3 size: 14 residues. After removal of 7 bases from V and 2 bases from J, the junction contained 8 bases not matched to a gene. The germline V gene has CDR1 MNHEY and CDR2 SVGEGT. CDR3 sequence: CASTNGGLPYEQYV. The CDR3 region has the DNA TGTGCCAGCACCAACGGGGGACTACCCTACGAGCAGTACGTC.